The rows below give T cell receptor beta chains drawn from one sample of a study of blood T cell repertoires in COVID-19. The repertoire was sequenced with immunoSEQ multiplex PCR; TCRdb's copy has only in-frame clones and lacks some. The table has roughly 200,000 clones, approximately 85% seen once. The sequenced sample was peripheral blood. These receptors came from a man aged 60 to 69 with acute or convalescent COVID-19. Each CDR3 is given with its conserved first and last residue. The D gene is left open where the match is weak. Not all rows give a size; the values are once, few, many and, for expanded clones, a class.

D gene	V gene	clone size	J gene	CDR3 DNA	CDR3 protein
NA	TRBV11-2	NA	TRBJ2-2	TGTGCCAGCAGCTCCGCCGGGGAGCTGTTTTTT	CASSSAGELFF
NA	TRBV21-1	NA	TRBJ2-2	TGTGCCAGCAGCCCGTCGCGGGGACCCCCCGGCGGGGAGCTGTTTTTT	CASSPSRGPPGGELFF
NA	TRBV24-1	once	TRBJ1-5	TGTGCCACCAGTGACGGACAGTATAGCAATCAGCCCCAGCATTTT	CATSDGQYSNQPQHF
TRBD1	TRBV28	few	TRBJ2-7	TGTGCCAGCAAGACAGGGGGCGTCACTAGCGCTGCCTACGAGCAGTACTTC	CASKTGGVTSAAYEQYF
NA	TRBV21-1	NA	TRBJ2-3	TGTGCCAGCAGCTCCCCGAGGGCCCTCTGGGAGTATTTT	CASSSPRALWEYF
NA	TRBV19	NA	TRBJ2-2	TGTGCCAGTACACCCTGGGGAGGGGGGAGCACCGGGGAGCTGTTTTTT	CASTPWGGGSTGELFF
TRBD1	TRBV2	NA	TRBJ1-4	TGTGCCAGCCTGAAGACAGGGGGTCCTGAAAAACTGTTTTTT	CASLKTGGPEKLFF
TRBD2	TRBV28	NA	TRBJ2-1	TGTGCCAGCAGTCCCGGGACTAGCGGGAAAACCGGCTCCTACAATGAGCAGTTCTTC	CASSPGTSGKTGSYNEQFF
NA	TRBV28	NA	TRBJ2-7	TGTGCCAGCAGTGCGAGCGGAACCTACCCCTACGAGCAGTACTTC	CASSASGTYPYEQYF
NA	TRBV6-4	NA	TRBJ2-7	TGTGCCAGCTATAGCTCCTACGAGCAGTACTTC	CASYSSYEQYF
TRBD1	TRBV4-1	NA	TRBJ2-2	TGCGCCAGCAGCCAAGTACGGCAGGGGGCGAAGTCCGGGGAGCTGTTTTTT	CASSQVRQGAKSGELFF
TRBD1	TRBV4-1	NA	TRBJ2-3	TGCGCCAGCAGCGACCGGACAGGGAGGACAGATACGCAGTATTTT	CASSDRTGRTDTQYF
NA	TRBV3-1/TRBV3-2	NA	TRBJ2-2	TGTGCCAGCAGCCATACGAACACCGGGGAGCTGTTTTTT	CASSHTNTGELFF
TRBD1	TRBV18	NA	TRBJ2-1	TGTGCCAGCTCACGGGACAGAACTACCTCCTACAATGAGCAGTTCTTC	CASSRDRTTSYNEQFF
NA	TRBV25-1	NA	TRBJ2-7	TGTGCCAGCAGTGAATCAGGTGTTTACGAGCAGTACTTC	CASSESGVYEQYF
NA	TRBV19	few	TRBJ1-1	TGTGCCAGTGATACGCGGGCAAACACTGAAGCTTTCTTT	CASDTRANTEAFF
NA	TRBV3-1/TRBV3-2	NA	TRBJ1-4	TGTGCCAGCAGCCAAGATCTACAGGTAGAAAAACTGTTTTTT	CASSQDLQVEKLFF
TRBD1	TRBV3-1/TRBV3-2	NA	TRBJ2-5	TGTGCCAGCAGCCAGGGGCCAGGGGGAGAGACCCAGTACTTC	CASSQGPGGETQYF
TRBD2	TRBV9	NA	TRBJ2-6	TGTGCCAGCAGCGTAGGGCGATTTCGGGGGGGCATTTCCCCCAACGTCCTGACTTTC	CASSVGRFRGGISPNVLTF
NA	TRBV18	NA	TRBJ1-1	TGTGCCAGCTCACCGACCGGGACTTCGGCTGAAGCTTTCTTT	CASSPTGTSAEAFF
NA	TRBV7-2	NA	TRBJ2-3	TGTGCCAGCAGCTCTATGATTAGCACAGATACGCAGTATTTT	CASSSMISTDTQYF
NA	TRBV6-2/TRBV6-3	once	TRBJ1-5	TGTGCCAGCAGTTACGGCGGGGTCGGGGTCAATCAGCCCCAGCATTTT	CASSYGGVGVNQPQHF
NA	TRBV6-5	NA	TRBJ1-1	TGTGCCAGCAGCCCAACCGACAGTGGGTCCATTGAAGCTTTCTTT	CASSPTDSGSIEAFF
TRBD2	TRBV19	NA	TRBJ2-1	TGTGCCAGTAGTGTACTAGCGGGAGGGCCTCGGTTCTTC	CASSVLAGGPRFF
TRBD1	TRBV28	NA	TRBJ2-1	TGTGCCAGCAGTTTACGCCCAAGAGGGGGCCTCAATGAGCAGTTCTTC	CASSLRPRGGLNEQFF
NA	TRBV15	NA	TRBJ2-4	TGTGCCACCAGCAGTCCTCAGGGGAAAAAGATAGCCAAAAACATTCAGTACTTC	CATSSPQGKKIAKNIQYF
TRBD1	TRBV19	NA	TRBJ1-3	TGTGCCAGTAGTATCAGACAGGGGGCCACTGGAAACACCATATATTTT	CASSIRQGATGNTIYF